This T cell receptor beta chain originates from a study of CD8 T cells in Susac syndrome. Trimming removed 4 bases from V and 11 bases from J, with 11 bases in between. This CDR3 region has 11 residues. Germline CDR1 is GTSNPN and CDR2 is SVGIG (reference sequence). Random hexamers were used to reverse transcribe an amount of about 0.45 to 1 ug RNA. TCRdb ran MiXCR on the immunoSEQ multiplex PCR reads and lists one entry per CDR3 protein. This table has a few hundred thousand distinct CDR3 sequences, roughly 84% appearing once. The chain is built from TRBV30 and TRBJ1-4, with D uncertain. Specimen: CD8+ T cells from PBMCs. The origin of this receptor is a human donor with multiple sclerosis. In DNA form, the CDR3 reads TGTGCCTGGAACGTGGTGCGGAAACTGTTTTTT. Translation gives CAWNVVRKLFF.